This TCR beta chain was sequenced during a study of cytomegalovirus exposure and HLA in healthy donors. Study information: As an earlier analysis found, about 179 million T cells yielded about 120 million unique TCR beta sequences.

Note on this clone: Its antigen remains unidentified.

This CDR3 spans 18 amino acids. In germline, CDR1 is MDHEN, CDR2 SYDVKM. V was clipped by 8 bases and J by 2 bases; unmatched bases: 16. The PCR had 60 Vbeta and 13 Jbeta primers. Sequencing was performed with immunoSEQ multiplex PCR; in TCRdb, only in-frame clones are kept and a portion is missing. The sample shows just under 45,000 clones, roughly half of them seen only once. Findings and limits, study-wide: About 90% or about 30% of the time was how often most TCR beta V segments were productive, according to an earlier analysis. Cytomegalovirus-associated status was assigned to around 160 TCR beta chains.

The genes are TRBV28 and TRBJ2-3; the match to TRBD1 covers 10 bases. The sample taken for sequencing was PBMCs. This receptor was identified in a man between 60 and 75 years old in good health and CMV-seronegative. The CDR3 DNA is TGTGCCAGCCCGCCGGGACAGGGGCAATTAGGAGACACAGATACGCAGTATTTT. This encodes CASPPGQGQLGDTDTQYF.